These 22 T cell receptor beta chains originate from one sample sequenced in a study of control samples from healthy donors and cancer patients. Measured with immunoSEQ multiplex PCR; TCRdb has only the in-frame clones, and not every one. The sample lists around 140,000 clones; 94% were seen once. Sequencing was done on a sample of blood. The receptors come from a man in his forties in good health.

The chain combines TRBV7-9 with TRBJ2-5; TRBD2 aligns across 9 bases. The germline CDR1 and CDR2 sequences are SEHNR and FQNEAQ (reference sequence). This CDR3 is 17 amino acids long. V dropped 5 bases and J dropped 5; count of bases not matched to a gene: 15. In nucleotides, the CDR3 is TGTGCCAGCAGCCCGCCATTAGGGGCGGGGGGGCCCGAGACCCAGTACTTC. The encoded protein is CASSPPLGAGGPETQYF.

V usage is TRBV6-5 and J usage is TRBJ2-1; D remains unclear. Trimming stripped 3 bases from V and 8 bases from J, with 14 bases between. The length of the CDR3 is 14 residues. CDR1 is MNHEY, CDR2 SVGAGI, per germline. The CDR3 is CASSYDTDRDEQFF. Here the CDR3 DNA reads TGTGCCAGCAGTTATGATACTGATCGGGATGAGCAGTTCTTC.

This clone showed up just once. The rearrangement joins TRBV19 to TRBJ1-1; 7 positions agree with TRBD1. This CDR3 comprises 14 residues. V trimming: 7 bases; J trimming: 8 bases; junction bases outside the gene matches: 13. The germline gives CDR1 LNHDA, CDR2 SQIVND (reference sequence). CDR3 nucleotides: TGTGCCAGTACCGACTGGGGGGACAGATGGGAAGCTTTCTTT. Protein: CASTDWGDRWEAFF.

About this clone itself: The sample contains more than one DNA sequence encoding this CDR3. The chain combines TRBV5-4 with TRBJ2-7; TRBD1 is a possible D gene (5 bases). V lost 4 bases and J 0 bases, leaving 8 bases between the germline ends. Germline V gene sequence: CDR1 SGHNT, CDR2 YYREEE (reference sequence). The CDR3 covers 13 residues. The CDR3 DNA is TGTGCCAGCAGCCTTCAGGGCTCCTACGAGCAGTACTTC. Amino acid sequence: CASSLQGSYEQYF.

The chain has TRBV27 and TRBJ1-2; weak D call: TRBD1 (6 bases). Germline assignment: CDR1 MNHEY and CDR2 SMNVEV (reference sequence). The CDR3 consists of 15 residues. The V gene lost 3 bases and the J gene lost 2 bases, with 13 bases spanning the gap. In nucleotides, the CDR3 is TGTGCCAGCAGTTTTTTAGGACAGCTGAACTATGGCTACACCTTC. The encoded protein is CASSFLGQLNYGYTF.

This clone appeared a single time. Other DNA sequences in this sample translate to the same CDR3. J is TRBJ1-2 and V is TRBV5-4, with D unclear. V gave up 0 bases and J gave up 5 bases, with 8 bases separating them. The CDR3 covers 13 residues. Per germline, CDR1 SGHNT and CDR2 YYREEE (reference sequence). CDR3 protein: CASSLAGEYGYTF. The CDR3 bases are TGTGCCAGCAGCTTGGCGGGAGAGTATGGCTACACCTTC.

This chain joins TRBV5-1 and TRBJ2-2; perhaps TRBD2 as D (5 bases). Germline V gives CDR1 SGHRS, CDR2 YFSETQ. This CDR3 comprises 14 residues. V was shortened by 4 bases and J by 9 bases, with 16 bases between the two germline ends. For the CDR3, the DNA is TGCGCCAGCAGCCCGTTCATAGAGGGCCGGGAGCTGTTTTTT. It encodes CASSPFIEGRELFF. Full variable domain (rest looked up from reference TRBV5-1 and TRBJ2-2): KAGVTQTPRYLIKTRGQQVTLSCSPISGHRSVSWYQQTPGQGLQFLFEYFSETQRNKGNFPGRFSGRQFSNSRSEMNVSTLELGDSALYLCASSPFIEGRELFFGEGSRLTVL.

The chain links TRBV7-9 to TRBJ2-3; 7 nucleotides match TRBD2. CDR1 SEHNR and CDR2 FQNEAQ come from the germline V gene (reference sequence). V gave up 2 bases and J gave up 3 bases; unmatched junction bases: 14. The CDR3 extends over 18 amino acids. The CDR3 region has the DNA TGTGCCAGCAGCTTACCCCCGGGTAGCGGGTATGGAACAGATACGCAGTATTTT. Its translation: CASSLPPGSGYGTDTQYF.

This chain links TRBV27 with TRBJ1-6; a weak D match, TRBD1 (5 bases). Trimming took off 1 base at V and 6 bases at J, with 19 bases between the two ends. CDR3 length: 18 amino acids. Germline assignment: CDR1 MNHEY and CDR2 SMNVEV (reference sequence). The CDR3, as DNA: TGTGCCAGCAGTTTATTAGTTGGTCGTCGCAGGGCTAATTCACCCCTCCACTTT. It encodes CASSLLVGRRRANSPLHF.

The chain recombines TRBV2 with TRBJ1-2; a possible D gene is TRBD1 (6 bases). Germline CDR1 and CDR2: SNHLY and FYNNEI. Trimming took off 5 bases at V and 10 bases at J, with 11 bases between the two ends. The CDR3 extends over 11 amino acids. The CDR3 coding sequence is TGTGCCAGCAGTATGCCAGGGGACTACACCTTC. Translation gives CASSMPGDYTF.

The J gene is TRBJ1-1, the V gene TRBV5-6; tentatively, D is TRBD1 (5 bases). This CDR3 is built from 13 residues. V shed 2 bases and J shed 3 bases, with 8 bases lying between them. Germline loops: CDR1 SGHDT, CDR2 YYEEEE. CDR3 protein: CASSFGGHTEAFF. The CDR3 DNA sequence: TGTGCCAGCAGCTTCGGGGGTCACACTGAAGCTTTCTTT.

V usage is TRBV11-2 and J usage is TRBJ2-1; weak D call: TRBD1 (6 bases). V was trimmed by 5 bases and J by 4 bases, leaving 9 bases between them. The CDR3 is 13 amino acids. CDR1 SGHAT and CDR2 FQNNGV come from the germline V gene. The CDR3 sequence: CASSQTGYNEQFF. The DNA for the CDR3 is TGTGCCAGCAGCCAGACAGGATACAATGAGCAGTTCTTC. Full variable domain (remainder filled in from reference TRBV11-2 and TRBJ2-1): EAGVAQSPRYKIIEKRQSVAFWCNPISGHATLYWYQQILGQGPKLLIQFQNNGVVDDSQLPKDRFSAERLKGVDSTLKIQPAKLEDSAVYLCASSQTGYNEQFFGPGTRLTVL.

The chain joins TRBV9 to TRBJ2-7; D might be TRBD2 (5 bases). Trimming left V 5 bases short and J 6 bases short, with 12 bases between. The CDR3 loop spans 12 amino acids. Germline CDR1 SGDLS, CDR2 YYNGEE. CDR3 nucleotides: TGTGCCAGCAGTTCCCCGGGATTCGAGCAGTACTTC. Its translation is CASSSPGFEQYF.

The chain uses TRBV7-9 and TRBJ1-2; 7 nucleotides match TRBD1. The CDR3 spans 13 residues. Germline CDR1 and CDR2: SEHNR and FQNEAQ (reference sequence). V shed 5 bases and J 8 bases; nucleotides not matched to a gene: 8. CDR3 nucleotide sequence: TGTGCCAGCAGCATTAGACAGGGTGAAGGCTACACCTTC. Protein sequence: CASSIRQGEGYTF.

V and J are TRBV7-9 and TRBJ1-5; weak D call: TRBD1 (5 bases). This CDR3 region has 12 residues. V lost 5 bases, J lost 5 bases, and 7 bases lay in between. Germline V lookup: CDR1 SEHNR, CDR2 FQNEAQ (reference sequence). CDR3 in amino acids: CASSGGDQPQHF. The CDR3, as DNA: TGTGCCAGCAGCGGGGGGGATCAGCCCCAGCATTTT.

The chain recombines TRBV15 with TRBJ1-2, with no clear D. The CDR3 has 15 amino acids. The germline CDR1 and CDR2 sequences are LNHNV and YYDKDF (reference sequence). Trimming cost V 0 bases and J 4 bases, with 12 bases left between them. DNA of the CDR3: TGTGCCACCAGCAGAGAACCGACTGGGAGCTATGGCTACACCTTC. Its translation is CATSREPTGSYGYTF.

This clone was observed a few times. This CDR3 reads CSVKTGPYEQYF. Written as DNA, the CDR3 is TGCAGCGTTAAAACAGGACCCTACGAGCAGTACTTC. V usage is TRBV29-1 and J usage is TRBJ2-7; D possibly corresponds to TRBD1 (5 bases). The CDR3 runs to 12 residues. V shed 5 bases and J shed 2 bases, with 10 bases lying between them. Germline CDR1 reads SQVTM; CDR2 reads ANQGSEA.

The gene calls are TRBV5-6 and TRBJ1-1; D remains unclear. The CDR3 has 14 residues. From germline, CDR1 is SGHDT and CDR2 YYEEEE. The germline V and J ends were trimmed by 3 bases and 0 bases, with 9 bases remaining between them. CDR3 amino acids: CASSYNTLNTEAFF. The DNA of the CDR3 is TGTGCCAGCAGCTACAACACCCTGAACACTGAAGCTTTCTTT.

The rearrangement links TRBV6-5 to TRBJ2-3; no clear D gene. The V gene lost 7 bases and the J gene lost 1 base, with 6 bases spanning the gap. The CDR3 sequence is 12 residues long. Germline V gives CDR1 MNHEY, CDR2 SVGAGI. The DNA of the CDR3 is TGTGCCAGCACCCAACGCACAGATACGCAGTATTTT. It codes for CASTQRTDTQYF.

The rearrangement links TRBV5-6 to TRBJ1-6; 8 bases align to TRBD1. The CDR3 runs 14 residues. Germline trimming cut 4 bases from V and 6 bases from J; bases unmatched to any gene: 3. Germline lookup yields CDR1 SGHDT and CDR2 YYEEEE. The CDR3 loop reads CASSTDRVNSPLHF. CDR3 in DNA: TGTGCCAGCAGCACGGACAGGGTTAATTCACCCCTCCACTTT.

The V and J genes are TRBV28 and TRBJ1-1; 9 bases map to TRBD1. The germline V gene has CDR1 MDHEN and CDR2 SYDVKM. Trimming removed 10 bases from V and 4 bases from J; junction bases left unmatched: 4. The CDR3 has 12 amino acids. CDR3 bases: TGTGCCACCCGGGACAGGGTCACTGAAGCTTTCTTT. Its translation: CATRDRVTEAFF. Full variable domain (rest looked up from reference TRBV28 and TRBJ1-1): DVKVTQSSRYLVKRTGEKVFLECVQDMDHENMFWYRQDPGLGLRLIYFSYDVKMKEKGDIPEGYSVSREKKERFSLILESASTNQTSMYLCATRDRVTEAFFGQGTRLTVV.

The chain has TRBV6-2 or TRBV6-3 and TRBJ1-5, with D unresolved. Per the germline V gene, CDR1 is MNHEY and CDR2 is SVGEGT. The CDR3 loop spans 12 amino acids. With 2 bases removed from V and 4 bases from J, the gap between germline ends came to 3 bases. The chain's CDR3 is CASSYTNQPQHF. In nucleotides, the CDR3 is TGTGCCAGCAGTTACACGAATCAGCCCCAGCATTTT.